The present TCR beta chain was sequenced within a study of blood T cell repertoires in COVID-19. Trimming removed 0 bases from V and 6 bases from J, with 9 bases in between. This CDR3 is 13 amino acids long. Germline V gene data show CDR1 as SGHRS and CDR2 as YFSETQ. Clones were sequenced by immunoSEQ multiplex PCR, and TCRdb holds only the in-frame ones, with some missing. The sample lists 350,000 to 450,000 clones; roughly 87% were seen once. The TCR was taken from a woman aged 45-65 years who had recovered from COVID-19. Sequenced sample: PBMCs or T cells enriched from blood (not recorded which). The chain couples TRBV5-1 to TRBJ1-1, with D uncertain. CDR3 region: CASSLAPGAEAFF. The CDR3 DNA is TGCGCCAGCAGCTTGGCTCCCGGGGCTGAAGCTTTCTTT. Using reference TRBV5-1 and TRBJ1-1 for the parts outside the CDR3, the full variable domain is KAGVTQTPRYLIKTRGQQVTLSCSPISGHRSVSWYQQTPGQGLQFLFEYFSETQRNKGNFPGRFSGRQFSNSRSEMNVSTLELGDSALYLCASSLAPGAEAFFGQGTRLTVV.